The present TCR beta chain was sequenced within a study of T-cell memory formation after mild COVID-19. Overall study: Clusters of TCRs were largely donor specific. Whole-study findings and limits: Clones that contracted from day 15 to 85 had balanced CD4/CD8; later expanders were CD4+ biased. SARS-CoV-2 specificity was not confirmed for second-wave clones peaking on day 37. Pre-infection memory showed some responding clones, and this suggested that cross-reactive memory joined.

TCRdb reprocessed the 5' RACE reads with MiXCR, giving one entry per CDR3 protein. The repertoire has under 400,000 distinct CDR3 sequences, around 27% of them found once; the top ten carry less than 15%. V was clipped by 10 bases and J by 2 bases, with 18 bases between them. This CDR3 is built from 15 residues. Germline CDR1 is SNHLY and CDR2 is FYNNEI. In the case of this clonotype: Its antigen is still unknown.

The material sequenced was PBMCs or a T cell subset sorted from them (not recorded which). The V and J genes are TRBV2 and TRBJ2-1; D is uncertain. The sequence was obtained from an adult woman who had mild COVID-19 (a few samples of this study predate the infection). Cell type and time point are not known. For the CDR3, the DNA is TGTGCCACCTACTCGGGCCCGGAAGCCTACAATGAGCAGTTCTTC. It yields the protein CATYSGPEAYNEQFF.